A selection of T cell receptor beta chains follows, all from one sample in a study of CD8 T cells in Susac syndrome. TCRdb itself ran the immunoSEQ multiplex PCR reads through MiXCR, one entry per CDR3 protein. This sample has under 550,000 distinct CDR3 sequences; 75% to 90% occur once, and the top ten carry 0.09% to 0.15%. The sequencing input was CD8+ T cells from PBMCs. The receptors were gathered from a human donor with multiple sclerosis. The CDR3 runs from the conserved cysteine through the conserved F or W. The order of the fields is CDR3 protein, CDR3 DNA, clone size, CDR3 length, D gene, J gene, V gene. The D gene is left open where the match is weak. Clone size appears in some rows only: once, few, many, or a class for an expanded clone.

CATSPGPSYEQYF | TGTGCCACCAGCCCCGGTCCCTCCTACGAGCAGTACTTC | . | 13 | . | TRBJ2-7 | TRBV24-1
CASSPDGPVTEQFF | TGTGCCAGCTCACCAGACGGACCCGTCACTGAGCAGTTCTTC | . | 14 | . | TRBJ2-1 | TRBV18
CASSLMNNEQFF | TGTGCCAGCAGCTTAATGAACAATGAGCAGTTCTTC | . | 12 | . | TRBJ2-1 | TRBV7-9
CALLSGRALADTQYF | TGTGCCCTACTTAGCGGGAGGGCCCTCGCAGATACGCAGTATTTT | . | 15 | TRBD2 | TRBJ2-3 | TRBV2
CSARMGGSFTDTQYF | TGCAGTGCTAGGATGGGCGGTTCGTTCACAGATACGCAGTATTTT | . | 15 | . | TRBJ2-3 | TRBV20-1
CASSPRSGGRVDNEQFF | TGTGCCAGCAGCCCTAGGAGCGGCGGGAGGGTCGACAATGAGCAGTTCTTC | . | 17 | TRBD2 | TRBJ2-1 | TRBV11-3
CASSYSFKAVSNEQFF | TGTGCCAGCAGTTACTCGTTTAAAGCGGTTAGCAATGAGCAGTTCTTC | . | 16 | . | TRBJ2-1 | TRBV6-2/TRBV6-3
CSAEEGTGGDEQYF | TGCAGTGCTGAGGAGGGGACAGGGGGCGACGAGCAGTACTTC | once | 14 | TRBD1 | TRBJ2-7 | TRBV20-1
CASSPGQGRTEAFF | TGTGCCAGCAGCCCGGGACAGGGTCGGACTGAAGCTTTCTTT | . | 14 | TRBD1 | TRBJ1-1 | TRBV14
CASSLWTGSSYEQYF | TGTGCCAGCAGCCTTTGGACAGGGTCCTCCTACGAGCAGTACTTC | . | 15 | TRBD1 | TRBJ2-7 | TRBV3-1
CASSFRTGVYGYTF | TGTGCCAGCAGCTTCCGGACAGGGGTCTATGGCTACACCTTC | . | 14 | TRBD1 | TRBJ1-2 | TRBV5-6
CASSLDPSGAGNEQFF | TGTGCCAGCAGCTTGGACCCCAGCGGGGCGGGCAATGAGCAGTTCTTC | . | 16 | TRBD2 | TRBJ2-1 | TRBV5-4
CSVEEGKSSYNEQFF | TGCAGCGTTGAAGAAGGGAAAAGCTCCTACAATGAGCAGTTCTTC | . | 15 | . | TRBJ2-1 | TRBV29-1
CASSDPRTGKANTGELFF | TGTGCCAGCAGTGACCCACGGACAGGAAAAGCGAACACCGGGGAGCTGTTTTTT | few | 18 | TRBD1 | TRBJ2-2 | TRBV6-1
CASSQSGDYGYTF | TGCGCCAGCAGCCAATCAGGGGACTATGGCTACACCTTC | once | 13 | . | TRBJ1-2 | TRBV4-1
CAWSVRGRNQPQHF | TGTGCCTGGAGTGTACGTGGGAGAAATCAGCCCCAGCATTTT | . | 14 | . | TRBJ1-5 | TRBV30
CASTIGGGRPNQPQHF | TGTGCCAGCACCATAGGGGGGGGGCGACCCAATCAGCCCCAGCATTTT | . | 16 | . | TRBJ1-5 | TRBV2
CASSGFEDGINYGYTF | TGTGCCAGCAGTGGGTTCGAGGACGGAATCAACTATGGCTACACCTTC | . | 16 | . | TRBJ1-2 | TRBV12-3/TRBV12-4
CASSGGQTYEQYF | TGTGCCAGCAGTGGCGGACAGACCTACGAGCAGTACTTC | few | 13 | . | TRBJ2-7 | TRBV2
CASSTSLPGGLEDTQYF | TGTGCCAGCAGCACCTCTCTACCGGGGGGGTTGGAAGATACGCAGTATTTT | few | 17 | TRBD2 | TRBJ2-3 | TRBV7-6
CASSLGYDRATQPQHF | TGTGCCAGCAGCTTGGGTTACGACAGGGCTACTCAGCCCCAGCATTTT | . | 16 | TRBD1 | TRBJ1-5 | TRBV5-8
CASSQDGGQAYEQYF | TGTGCCAGCAGCCAAGATGGGGGGCAGGCCTACGAGCAGTACTTC | . | 15 | . | TRBJ2-7 | TRBV3-1
CASSEGLGSGNTDTQYF | TGCGCCAGCAGCGAGGGACTCGGCAGCGGGAACACAGATACGCAGTATTTT | . | 17 | TRBD2 | TRBJ2-3 | TRBV5-1
CASSPGIGYVEPQHF | TGTGCCAGCAGCCCGGGGATAGGGTACGTCGAGCCCCAGCATTTT | . | 15 | . | TRBJ1-5 | TRBV3-1
CASSWTGVDTEAFF | TGTGCCAGCAGCTGGACAGGGGTGGACACTGAAGCTTTCTTT | . | 14 | TRBD1 | TRBJ1-1 | TRBV5-4
CASSSRGTGELFF | TGTGCCAGCAGCTCGAGGGGGACCGGGGAGCTGTTTTTT | few | 13 | . | TRBJ2-2 | TRBV7-6
CSVVGGFQGFADTQYF | TGCAGCGTTGTAGGAGGTTTTCAGGGGTTCGCAGATACGCAGTATTTT | few | 16 | . | TRBJ2-3 | TRBV29-1
CASSFWSDYRSSNTEAFF | TGTGCCAGCAGTTTCTGGTCAGATTACCGATCGAGTAACACTGAAGCTTTCTTT | . | 18 | . | TRBJ1-1 | TRBV12-3/TRBV12-4